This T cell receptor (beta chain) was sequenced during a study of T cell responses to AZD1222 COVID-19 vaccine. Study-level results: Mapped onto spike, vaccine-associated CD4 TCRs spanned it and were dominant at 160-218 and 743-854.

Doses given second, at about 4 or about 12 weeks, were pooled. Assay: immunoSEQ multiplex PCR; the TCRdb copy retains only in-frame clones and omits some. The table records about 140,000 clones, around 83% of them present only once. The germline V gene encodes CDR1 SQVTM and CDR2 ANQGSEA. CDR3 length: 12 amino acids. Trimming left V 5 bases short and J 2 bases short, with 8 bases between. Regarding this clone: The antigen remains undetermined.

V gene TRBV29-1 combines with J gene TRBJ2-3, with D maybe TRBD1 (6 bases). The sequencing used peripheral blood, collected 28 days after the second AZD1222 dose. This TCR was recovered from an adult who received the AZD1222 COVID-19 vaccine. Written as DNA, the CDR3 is TGCAGCGTTTGGGACAACACAGATACGCAGTATTTT. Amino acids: CSVWDNTDTQYF.